These T cell receptor beta chains were read from a single sample in a study of CD8+ T cells in alopecia areata. Profiled with immunoSEQ multiplex PCR; TCRdb holds only in-frame clones, not every one. The sample lists about 280,000 clones; nearly 60% were seen once. Sequencing was performed on CD4+ T cells sorted from blood, taken at week 24, from a patient treated with tofacitinib. The receptors come from a human donor with alopecia areata. Each CDR3 is given with its conserved first and last residue. D genes are given only for firm matches. Only part of the rows carry a size: once, few, many, or a class if the clone is expanded.

D | J | size | V | CDR3 | DNA
- | TRBJ1-6 | once | TRBV28 | CASSLTDPSYNSPLHF | TGTGCCAGCAGCCTGACGGACCCCTCCTATAATTCACCCCTCCACTTT
- | TRBJ2-2 | once | TRBV11-2 | CASSSGTGNTGELFF | TGTGCCAGCAGCTCCGGAACAGGGAACACCGGGGAGCTGTTTTTT
- | TRBJ1-6 | - | TRBV29-1 | CSVSNSYNSPLHF | TGCAGCGTCTCGAACTCCTATAATTCACCCCTCCACTTT
- | TRBJ1-1 | - | TRBV30 | CAWSVRGSRPEAFF | TGTGCCTGGAGTGTGCGGGGTTCCCGCCCTGAAGCTTTCTTT
- | TRBJ2-3 | - | TRBV30 | CALGTDTQYF | TGTGCCTTGGGGACAGATACGCAGTATTTT
- | TRBJ1-2 | once | TRBV5-1 | CASTPGVENYGYTF | TGCGCCAGCACCCCGGGAGTTGAGAACTATGGCTACACCTTC
- | TRBJ2-3 | - | TRBV7-2 | CASSSLADTQYF | TGTGCCAGCAGCTCCTTAGCAGATACGCAGTATTTT
TRBD1 | TRBJ1-1 | - | TRBV5-4 | CASSSPGTGGTEAFF | TGTGCCAGCAGCTCCCCCGGAACAGGGGGAACTGAAGCTTTCTTT
- | TRBJ1-2 | - | TRBV19 | CASSFVVPSGANYGYTF | TGTGCCAGTAGTTTCGTGGTGCCCTCAGGGGCTAACTATGGCTACACCTTC
- | TRBJ1-6 | - | TRBV25-1 | CASSVGASYNSPLHF | TGTGCCAGCAGTGTCGGGGCCTCCTATAATTCACCCCTCCACTTT
- | TRBJ2-5 | - | TRBV19 | CASRQIGGGSETQYF | TGTGCCAGTAGACAAATTGGTGGAGGGTCGGAGACCCAGTACTTC
- | TRBJ1-4 | few | TRBV29-1 | CSVERRLNEKLFF | TGCAGCGTTGAAAGACGGTTGAATGAAAAACTGTTTTTT
- | TRBJ2-7 | few | TRBV5-1 | CASSPGTTAEQYF | TGCGCCAGCAGCCCTGGGACCACGGCCGAGCAGTACTTC
- | TRBJ2-6 | - | TRBV30 | CAWSVEFSGANVLTF | TGTGCCTGGAGTGTGGAGTTCTCTGGGGCCAACGTCCTGACTTTC
TRBD2 | TRBJ2-1 | - | TRBV7-7 | CASSSGGARYNEQFF | TGTGCTAGCAGCTCCGGGGGGGCCCGATACAATGAGCAGTTCTTC
TRBD1 | TRBJ1-2 | - | TRBV30 | CAWSKRDRESYGYTF | TGTGCCTGGAGTAAACGGGACAGGGAATCCTATGGCTACACCTTC
- | TRBJ1-2 | few | TRBV7-9 | CASSPAPANYGYTF | TGTGCCAGCAGCCCCGCTCCGGCCAACTATGGCTACACCTTC
TRBD2 | TRBJ2-5 | - | TRBV7-2 | CASSLVSGLAATYQETQYF | TGTGCCAGCAGCTTAGTTTCCGGACTAGCGGCGACTTACCAAGAGACCCAGTACTTC
- | TRBJ1-4 | - | TRBV7-2 | CASSRTSGHNEKLFF | TGTGCCAGCAGCCGGACATCTGGACATAATGAAAAACTGTTTTTT
TRBD1 | TRBJ2-5 | - | TRBV29-1 | CSVGQGARETQYF | TGCAGCGTGGGACAGGGGGCGCGTGAGACCCAGTACTTC
TRBD2 | TRBJ2-4 | - | TRBV27 | CASTGGGAKNIQYF | TGTGCCAGCACGGGCGGGGGGGCCAAAAACATTCAGTACTTC
TRBD1 | TRBJ1-2 | - | TRBV4-1 | CASSPGQGTPYGYTF | TGCGCCAGCAGCCCAGGACAGGGGACGCCATATGGCTACACCTTC
- | TRBJ2-1 | - | TRBV5-1 | CASSLTGTPEAGGEQFF | TGCGCCAGCAGCTTAACCGGGACCCCCGAAGCCGGCGGTGAGCAGTTCTTC
- | TRBJ1-2 | - | TRBV7-2 | CASSSLGARGVGYTF | TGTGCCAGCAGCTCTTTGGGGGCGCGAGGTGTTGGCTACACCTTC
TRBD2 | TRBJ2-3 | few | TRBV4-1 | CASSQGLAGIADTQYF | TGCGCCAGCAGCCAGGGACTAGCGGGGATTGCAGATACGCAGTATTTT
- | TRBJ1-4 | few | TRBV9 | CASSVATGGNEKLFF | TGTGCCAGCAGCGTAGCGACGGGGGGTAATGAAAAACTGTTTTTT
- | TRBJ1-2 | - | TRBV7-8 | CASSAMGNPYGYTF | TGTGCCAGCAGCGCGATGGGGAACCCCTATGGCTACACCTTC
- | TRBJ1-1 | - | TRBV30 | CAWSMENTEAFF | TGTGCCTGGAGTATGGAGAACACTGAAGCTTTCTTT
- | TRBJ1-5 | few | TRBV5-6 | CASSGPGLHQPQHF | TGTGCCAGCAGCGGTCCAGGTCTTCATCAGCCCCAGCATTTT
- | TRBJ1-4 | - | TRBV4-1 | CASSQDRGEKLFF | TGCGCCAGCAGCCAAGATCGGGGTGAAAAACTGTTTTTT
- | TRBJ1-2 | few | TRBV6-5 | CASSSPAEGNYGYTF | TGTGCCAGCAGTTCGCCCGCCGAGGGGAACTATGGCTACACCTTC
TRBD1 | TRBJ2-1 | few | TRBV29-1 | CSVEEGPGGGEQFF | TGCAGCGTCGAAGAGGGACCAGGGGGTGGTGAGCAGTTCTTC
- | TRBJ2-1 | - | TRBV29-1 | CSVDDNEQFF | TGCAGCGTAGATGACAATGAGCAGTTCTTC
TRBD1 | TRBJ2-4 | - | TRBV29-1 | CSVRTGGRNIQYF | TGCAGCGTCCGGACAGGGGGCAGGAACATTCAGTACTTC
- | TRBJ1-4 | - | TRBV6-1 | CASSYRGGNEKLFF | TGTGCCAGCAGTTATCGCGGGGGCAATGAAAAACTGTTTTTT
- | TRBJ2-3 | few | TRBV18 | CASFPFLARVEDTQYF | TGTGCCAGCTTCCCCTTTTTAGCGAGGGTCGAAGATACGCAGTATTTT
- | TRBJ1-1 | - | TRBV29-1 | CSVAQGNTEAFF | TGCAGCGTTGCACAGGGGAACACTGAAGCTTTCTTT
- | TRBJ1-1 | - | TRBV25-1 | CASRAIANTEAFF | TGTGCCAGCAGAGCTATAGCGAACACTGAAGCTTTCTTT
- | TRBJ2-3 | few | TRBV9 | CASSVAPGSGTDTQYF | TGTGCCAGCAGCGTAGCCCCGGGGAGCGGCACAGATACGCAGTATTTT
- | TRBJ2-7 | - | TRBV9 | CASSVGDYEQYF | TGTGCCAGCAGCGTAGGAGACTACGAGCAGTACTTC
TRBD2 | TRBJ2-4 | - | TRBV9 | CASSVAGGGLQRDIQYF | TGTGCCAGCAGCGTAGCGGGCGGGGGGCTCCAGCGGGACATTCAGTACTTC
- | TRBJ2-3 | few | TRBV19 | CASSRGHTDTQYF | TGTGCCAGTAGTAGGGGACACACAGATACGCAGTATTTT
- | TRBJ2-5 | - | TRBV5-1 | CASSWGTRQLEGTQYF | TGCGCCAGCAGCTGGGGGACCCGACAATTAGAGGGGACCCAGTACTTC
- | TRBJ2-1 | few | TRBV7-9 | CASSLTGVVEQFF | TGTGCCAGCAGCTTAACGGGGGTGGTTGAGCAGTTCTTC
- | TRBJ2-2 | - | TRBV7-3 | CASSLETYGELFF | TGTGCCAGCAGCTTAGAGACTTACGGGGAGCTGTTTTTT
- | TRBJ2-7 | - | TRBV6-6 | CASSYTAYEQYF | TGTGCCAGCAGTTATACGGCCTACGAGCAGTACTTC
- | TRBJ2-5 | once | TRBV4-3 | CASSQPGSQETQYF | TGCGCCAGCAGCCAACCGGGGTCCCAAGAGACCCAGTACTTC
- | TRBJ2-3 | - | TRBV10-3 | CAIRDLSTENPTDTQYF | TGTGCCATCAGAGACCTATCGACCGAGAACCCTACAGATACGCAGTATTTT
- | TRBJ1-1 | few | TRBV7-7 | CASSFRLNTEAFF | TGTGCTAGCAGCTTCAGACTGAACACTGAAGCTTTCTTT
- | TRBJ1-6 | - | TRBV7-8 | CASSLAGRGYNSPLHF | TGTGCCAGCAGCTTAGCGGGGCGGGGGTATAATTCACCCCTCCACTTT
TRBD1 | TRBJ1-6 | - | TRBV11-2 | CASSSGQPNSPLHF | TGTGCCAGCAGTTCGGGACAGCCGAATTCACCCCTCCACTTT
- | TRBJ2-1 | - | TRBV2 | CARGEVGYNEQFF | TGTGCCAGGGGGGAGGTTGGCTACAATGAGCAGTTCTTC
TRBD2 | TRBJ2-1 | few | TRBV29-1 | CSVDLRGGPNEQFF | TGCAGCGTTGATTTGCGGGGGGGCCCCAATGAGCAGTTCTTC
TRBD1 | TRBJ1-5 | - | TRBV30 | CAWSVGDRLNQPQHF | TGTGCCTGGAGTGTAGGGGACAGGCTGAATCAGCCCCAGCATTTT
TRBD2 | TRBJ2-7 | - | TRBV28 | CASSIGLGGLVYEQYF | TGTGCCAGCAGTATCGGGTTAGGGGGACTAGTCTACGAGCAGTACTTC